The 32 T cell receptor beta chains given below trace back to one sample, sequenced in a study of low-dose radiotherapy and immunotherapy resistance in tumors. TRAV and TRBV primers primed cDNA for both TCRalpha and TCRbeta. TCR amplification ran about 20 PCR cycles using constant-region and V-primer adapter primers. One entry per CDR3 protein, called by TCRdb with MiXCR from the reads. In the table there are under 9,500 distinct CDR3 sequences, 70% to 85% of which are singletons. The receptor source for this set is a human donor with advanced metastatic prostate, ovarian, gallbladder or colorectal cancer (not recorded which). This table probably holds off-target reads from a library built for another chain.

The chain uses TRBV7-9 and TRBJ1-1; a weak D match, TRBD1 (5 bases). Per germline, CDR1 SEHNR and CDR2 FQNEAQ (reference sequence). Trimming took 8 bases from V and 0 from J, leaving 16 bases between them. The length of the CDR3 is 15 residues. The chain's CDR3 is CASPEAGWLNTEAFF. The CDR3, as DNA: TGTGCCAGCCCAGAGGCAGGGTGGTTGAACACTGAAGCTTTCTTT.

The chain uses TRBV7-2 and TRBJ2-1, with TRBD2 matching over 9 bases. The V gene end was trimmed by 3 bases and the J gene end by 4 bases; junction bases not matched to a gene: 4. The CDR3 length is 15 residues. Germline-derived CDR1 and CDR2 are SGHTA and FQGNSA. The CDR3: CASSLLAGGYNEQFF. CDR3 sequence (DNA): TGTGCCAGCAGCTTGTTGGCGGGGGGGTACAATGAGCAGTTCTTC.

The chain has TRBV7-9 and TRBJ2-3; 15 bases map to TRBD2. This CDR3 region has 19 residues. The V and J ends lost 4 bases and 3 bases, in that order; junction bases with no gene match: 11. CDR1 is SEHNR and CDR2 is FQNEAQ in the germline V gene (reference sequence). CDR3 bases: TGTGCCAGCAGCTCCTCACCGGGACTAGCGGGGGGCGGGACAGATACGCAGTATTTT. As protein: CASSSSPGLAGGGTDTQYF.

This chain links TRBV6-6 with TRBJ1-2; maybe TRBD1 (5 bases). V shed 6 bases and J shed 2 bases, with 10 bases lying between them. This CDR3 spans 13 amino acids. Looked up from germline, CDR1 is MNHNY and CDR2 is SVGAGI (reference sequence). CDR3 in amino acids: CASRSTGNYGYTF. CDR3 DNA sequence: TGTGCCAGCAGGTCTACAGGCAACTATGGCTACACCTTC.

J is TRBJ1-1 and V is TRBV9, with D possibly matching TRBD1 (5 bases). The germline V gene has CDR1 SGDLS and CDR2 YYNGEE. The CDR3 has 15 amino acids. Trimming removed 0 bases at V and 1 base at J, with 10 bases between. DNA of the CDR3: TGTGCCAGCAGCGTAGTCGAAAGGGGGAACACTGAAGCTTTCTTT. It encodes CASSVVERGNTEAFF.

The V call is TRBV4-1, the J call TRBJ2-1, with 12 nucleotides matching TRBD2. V trimming: 5 bases; J trimming: 10 bases; junction bases outside the gene matches: 9. Germline V lookup: CDR1 MGHRA, CDR2 YSYEKL. This CDR3 contains 15 residues. The CDR3 region is CASSSFRTSGAEQFF. The CDR3 DNA reads as TGCGCCAGCAGCTCGTTCCGGACTAGCGGGGCCGAGCAGTTCTTC.

The V and J genes are TRBV6-8 and TRBJ2-7; perhaps TRBD2 as D (6 bases). This CDR3 spans 14 amino acids. Germline V gene lookup returns CDR1 MNHGY and CDR2 SAAAGT. V dropped 5 bases and J dropped 5 bases, with 16 bases sitting between them. In DNA form, the CDR3 reads TGTGCCAGCAGTACGTCCCGGGGGTTCCACGAGCAGTACTTC. It encodes CASSTSRGFHEQYF.

The genes are TRBV12-3 or TRBV12-4 and TRBJ1-1; 9 bases are shared with TRBD1. The CDR3 length is 18 residues. Trimming cost V 5 bases and J 4 bases; bases outside gene matches: 17. The CDR3 nucleotides are TGTGCCAGCAGTCCTCCGGACAGGGGTCCCCCTTGGGGCACTGAAGCTTTCTTT. It yields the protein CASSPPDRGPPWGTEAFF.

The chain joins TRBV18 to TRBJ2-7; 9 bases align to TRBD1. This CDR3 has 15 amino acids. Germline V CDR1 and CDR2: KGHSH, LQKENI. Germline trimming cut 3 bases from V and 0 bases from J; bases unmatched to any gene: 3. The CDR3, as DNA: TGTGCCAGCTCACCGGGGACAGGGCCCTCCTACGAGCAGTACTTC. Protein product: CASSPGTGPSYEQYF.

This rearrangement joins TRBV13 to TRBJ2-3; D remains unclear. V shed 8 bases and J shed 4 bases, with 13 bases lying between them. CDR3 length equals 13 residues. CDR1 PRHDT and CDR2 FYEKMQ come from the germline V gene (reference sequence). CDR3 DNA: TGTGCCAGCCTCGACGGTGTGGCAGATACGCAGTATTTT. Translation gives CASLDGVADTQYF.

The V call is TRBV5-1, the J call TRBJ1-3; no reliable D call. V lost 2 bases and J lost 0, with 9 bases in between. The CDR3 has 15 amino acids. Per germline, CDR1 SGHRS and CDR2 YFSETQ. The CDR3: CASSLSGDSGNTIYF. CDR3 in DNA: TGCGCCAGCAGCTTATCCGGAGACTCTGGAAACACCATATATTTT.

The CDR3 DNA is TGTGCCAGCAGTACCTCTAACTATGGCTACACCTTC. Translation gives CASSTSNYGYTF. The chain recombines TRBV12-3 or TRBV12-4 with TRBJ1-2; D gene uncertain. The CDR3 has 12 amino acids. Trimming removed 5 bases from V and 0 bases from J, with 4 bases in between.

V usage is TRBV11-2 and J usage is TRBJ2-7; D ambiguous. From germline, CDR1 is SGHAT and CDR2 FQNNGV. This CDR3 has 15 amino acids. The V end was cut by 1 base, the J end by 0 bases, with 10 bases between. CDR3 nucleotides: TGTGCCAGCAGCTTAGGTCCGGGCCTCTCCTACGAGCAGTACTTC. Translation: CASSLGPGLSYEQYF.

The V and J genes are TRBV5-1 and TRBJ2-7; TRBD2 agrees at 11 bases. Germline-derived CDR1 and CDR2 are SGHRS and YFSETQ. This CDR3 spans 15 amino acids. The ends lost 2 bases at V and 5 bases at J; junction bases unmatched: 6. The CDR3, as DNA: TGCGCCAGCAGCTTTCTAGCGGGGGGAAGTGACGAGCAGTACTTC. Encoded protein: CASSFLAGGSDEQYF.

The V gene is TRBV5-1, the J gene TRBJ2-2, with D perhaps given as TRBD1 or TRBD2 (5 bases each). This CDR3 comprises 14 residues. Trimming stripped 5 bases from V and 5 bases from J, with 13 bases between. CDR1 and CDR2 (germline): SGHRS, YFSETQ. CDR3 sequence reads: CASRRGADTGELFF. DNA for the CDR3: TGCGCCAGCAGACGAGGGGCCGATACCGGGGAGCTGTTTTTT.

The chain combines TRBV12-5 with TRBJ2-3; possibly TRBD1 or TRBD2 for D (5 bases each). The V end was cut by 4 bases, the J end by 2 bases, with 10 bases between. CDR1 is LGHNT and CDR2 is FRNRAP in the germline V gene. The CDR3 length is 14 residues. The CDR3 DNA sequence: TGTGCTAGTGGTTCGCCGGGGCCCACAGATACGCAGTATTTT. This sequence encodes CASGSPGPTDTQYF.

This clonotype was counted between two and nine times. This CDR3 is CASSSDRGGGTDTQYF. The CDR3 nucleotides are TGTGCCAGCAGTTCCGACAGGGGAGGGGGCACAGATACGCAGTATTTT. V gene TRBV6-6 combines with J gene TRBJ2-3; tentatively, D is TRBD1 (8 bases). There are 16 residues in the CDR3. Germline-derived CDR1 and CDR2 are MNHNY and SVGAGI (reference sequence). V lost 4 bases and J lost 1, with 15 bases in between.

The rearrangement uses TRBV28 and TRBJ2-7; TRBD2 matches 7 bases. The CDR3 loop spans 15 amino acids. J lost 0 bases, V lost 5 bases, and 7 bases had no gene match. In germline, CDR1 is MDHEN, CDR2 SYDVKM. CDR3 DNA: TGTGCCAGCAGTACCCTAGCGGATCTCTCCTACGAGCAGTACTTC. Encoded protein: CASSTLADLSYEQYF.

The J gene is TRBJ2-1, the V gene TRBV18; TRBD1 is a possible D gene (6 bases). Germline V gene data show CDR1 as KGHSH and CDR2 as LQKENI. V was cut by 3 bases and J by 5 bases, with 11 bases left in between. This CDR3 comprises 14 residues. The CDR3, as DNA: TGTGCCAGCTCACCGCGACAGGAGGACAATGAGCAGTTCTTC. Protein product: CASSPRQEDNEQFF. The full variable domain, in which reference TRBV18 and TRBJ2-1 provide the parts outside the CDR3, is NAGVMQNPRHLVRRRGQEARLRCSPMKGHSHVYWYRQLPEEGLKFMVYLQKENIIDESGMPKERFSAEFPKEGPSILRIQQVVRGDSAAYFCASSPRQEDNEQFFGPGTRLTVL.

This clonotype was picked up one time. J is TRBJ2-3 and V is TRBV16; TRBD2 aligns across 10 bases. The CDR3 runs 16 residues. Trimming cost V 6 bases and J 0 bases; bases outside gene matches: 6. In germline, CDR1 is KGHSY, CDR2 FQNENV. CDR3 in amino acids: CASSAGTSDSTDTQYF. In DNA, the CDR3 is TGTGCCAGCAGTGCTGGGACTAGCGATAGCACAGATACGCAGTATTTT.

The chain is built from TRBV6-1 and TRBJ2-7, with D possibly being TRBD1 or TRBD2 (5 bases each). The germline V gene has CDR1 MNHNS and CDR2 SASEGT. V lost 2 bases and J 5 bases, leaving 7 bases between the germline ends. This CDR3 has 12 amino acids. The CDR3 reads CASSEMGDEQYF. The CDR3 DNA reads TGTGCCAGCAGTGAAATGGGGGACGAGCAGTACTTC.

This chain connects TRBV20-1 to TRBJ2-5; D may match TRBD1 or TRBD2 (5 bases each). The V gene lost 0 bases and the J gene lost 10 bases, with 21 bases spanning the gap. Germline values: CDR1 DFQATT, CDR2 SNEGSKA (reference sequence). The CDR3 runs 15 residues. CDR3 sequence: CSARDKSREGQGQYF. DNA for the CDR3: TGCAGTGCTAGAGACAAAAGCCGGGAAGGTCAGGGCCAGTACTTC.

The rearrangement links TRBV20-1 to TRBJ2-1; D possibly corresponds to TRBD2 (5 bases). This CDR3 is built from 13 residues. V gave up 5 bases and J gave up 6 bases, with 14 bases separating them. Germline values: CDR1 DFQATT, CDR2 SNEGSKA (reference sequence). As DNA, the CDR3 is TGCAGTGCTCCCCTTGGAGGTTTCAATGAGCAGTTCTTC. Amino acids: CSAPLGGFNEQFF.

V gene TRBV7-6 combines with J gene TRBJ2-7; TRBD1 might be the D (6 bases). The V and J ends lost 1 base and 4 bases respectively, with 14 bases between them. The V gene's germline CDR1 is SGHVS and CDR2 FNYEAQ. CDR3 size: 15 residues. CDR3 in DNA: TGTGCCAGCAGCTTAGGAGGACAGTTTGCATACGAGCAGTACTTC. Its protein product is CASSLGGQFAYEQYF.

The chain has TRBV20-1 and TRBJ1-6; a possible D gene is TRBD1 (6 bases). The CDR3 has 14 amino acids. The V gene lost 5 bases and the J gene lost 8 bases, with 16 bases spanning the gap. Germline lookup yields CDR1 DFQATT and CDR2 SNEGSKA (reference sequence). CDR3 region: CSASRAGADSPLHF. Written as DNA, the CDR3 is TGCAGTGCTTCCCGAGCGGGGGCTGATTCACCCCTCCACTTT.

The chain couples TRBV19 to TRBJ1-1; 8 nucleotides line up with TRBD1. CDR3 length: 16 residues. The trim removed 2 bases at V and 7 bases at J, leaving 12 bases unmatched. Germline-derived CDR1 and CDR2 are LNHDA and SQIVND (reference sequence). The CDR3: CASSIIPIDRGLEAFF. DNA for the CDR3: TGTGCCAGTAGTATAATCCCCATCGACAGGGGCCTTGAAGCTTTCTTT.

The rearrangement joins TRBV5-1 to TRBJ2-1; 12 nucleotides line up with TRBD2. Trimming at V came to 2 bases and at J to 6 bases, leaving 6 bases not matched to a gene. Germline CDR1 SGHRS, CDR2 YFSETQ. The CDR3 is 16 amino acids. The CDR3 reads CASSFSTSGGLNEQFF. For the CDR3, the DNA is TGCGCCAGCAGCTTTTCGACTAGCGGGGGACTCAATGAGCAGTTCTTC.

The chain employs TRBV24-1 and TRBJ1-2; D is undetermined. V dropped 6 bases and J dropped 8 bases, with 15 bases sitting between them. Germline V gene sequence: CDR1 KGHDR, CDR2 SFDVKD. CDR3 size: 13 residues. CDR3 protein: CATSSSATNGYTF. The CDR3 DNA is TGTGCCACCAGTTCCTCCGCCACGAACGGCTACACCTTC.

The gene calls are TRBV29-1 and TRBJ2-2, with unresolved D. There are 14 residues in the CDR3. Trimming removed 4 bases at V and 5 bases at J, with 14 bases between. CDR1 and CDR2 (germline): SQVTM, ANQGSEA. In DNA, the CDR3 is TGCAGCGTTGGGGGAACCCGTCGGACCGGGGAGCTGTTTTTT. This gives the protein CSVGGTRRTGELFF.

The V gene is TRBV10-2, the J gene TRBJ1-1; D gene ambiguous. The V end lost 3 bases, the J end lost 3 bases, and 8 bases lay between the germline ends. Per the germline V gene, CDR1 is WSHSY and CDR2 is SAAADI. The CDR3 is 13 residues long. The chain's CDR3 is CASSDRVDTEAFF. CDR3 sequence (DNA): TGCGCCAGCAGTGACCGGGTCGACACTGAAGCTTTCTTT.

This clonotype was detected a few times. This chain connects TRBV5-1 to TRBJ2-1; 9 positions match TRBD2. The V gene end was trimmed by 3 bases and the J gene end by 6 bases; junction bases not matched to a gene: 7. Germline V gene data show CDR1 as SGHRS and CDR2 as YFSETQ. The CDR3 loop spans 15 amino acids. The DNA of the CDR3 is TGCGCCAGCAGCTCATCTAGCGGGGAGCTCAATGAGCAGTTCTTC. It translates to CASSSSSGELNEQFF.

The V gene is TRBV12-3 or TRBV12-4, the J gene TRBJ1-2, with 7 bases identical to TRBD1. The J segment lost 7 bases and the V segment lost 6 bases, leaving 8 bases of the junction unmatched. The CDR3 spans 13 residues. As DNA, the CDR3 is TGTGCCAGCAGCCGCGACAGGGCATTTGGCTACACCTTC. This codes for CASSRDRAFGYTF.